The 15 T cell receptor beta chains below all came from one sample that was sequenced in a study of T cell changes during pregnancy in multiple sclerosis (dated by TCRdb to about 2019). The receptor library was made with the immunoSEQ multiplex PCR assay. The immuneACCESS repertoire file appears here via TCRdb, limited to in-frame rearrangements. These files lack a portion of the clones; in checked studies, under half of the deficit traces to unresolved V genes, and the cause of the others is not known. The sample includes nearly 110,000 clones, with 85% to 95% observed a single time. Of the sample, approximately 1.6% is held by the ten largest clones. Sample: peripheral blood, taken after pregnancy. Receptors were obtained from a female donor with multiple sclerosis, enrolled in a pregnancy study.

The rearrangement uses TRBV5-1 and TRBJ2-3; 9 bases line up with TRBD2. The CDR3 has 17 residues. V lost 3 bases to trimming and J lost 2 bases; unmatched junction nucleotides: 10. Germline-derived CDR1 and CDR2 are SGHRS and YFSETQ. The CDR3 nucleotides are TGCGCCAGCAGCTCTGGGAGTAGCGGGGGACTCACAGATACGCAGTATTTT. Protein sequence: CASSSGSSGGLTDTQYF.

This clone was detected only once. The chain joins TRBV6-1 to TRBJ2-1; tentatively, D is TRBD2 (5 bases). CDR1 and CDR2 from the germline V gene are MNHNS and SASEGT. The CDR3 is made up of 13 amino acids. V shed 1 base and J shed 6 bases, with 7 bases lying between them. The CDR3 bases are TGTGCCAGCAGTGAAGGAAGCGGCAATGAGCAGTTCTTC. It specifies CASSEGSGNEQFF.

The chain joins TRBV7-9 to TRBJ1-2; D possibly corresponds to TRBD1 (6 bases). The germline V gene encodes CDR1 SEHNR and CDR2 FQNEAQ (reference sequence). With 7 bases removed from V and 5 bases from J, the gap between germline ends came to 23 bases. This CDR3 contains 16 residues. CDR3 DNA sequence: TGTGCCAGCATCCAACCCCAGGGGAACAGACGTTATGGCTACACCTTC. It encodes CASIQPQGNRRYGYTF.

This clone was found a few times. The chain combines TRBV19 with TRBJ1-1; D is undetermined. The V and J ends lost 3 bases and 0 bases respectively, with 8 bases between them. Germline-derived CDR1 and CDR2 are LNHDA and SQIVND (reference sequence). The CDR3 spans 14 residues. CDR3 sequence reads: CASSINFMNTEAFF. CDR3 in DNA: TGTGCCAGTAGTATTAACTTCATGAACACTGAAGCTTTCTTT.

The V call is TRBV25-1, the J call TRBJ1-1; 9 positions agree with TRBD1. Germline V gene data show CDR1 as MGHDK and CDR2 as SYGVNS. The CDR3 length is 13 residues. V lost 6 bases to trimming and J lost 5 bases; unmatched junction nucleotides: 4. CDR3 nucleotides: TGTGCCAGCAGACAGGGGGCTGGAACTGAAGCTTTCTTT. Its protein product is CASRQGAGTEAFF. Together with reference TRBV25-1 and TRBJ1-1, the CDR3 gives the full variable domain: EADIYQTPRYLVIGTGKKITLECSQTMGHDKMYWYQQDPGMELHLIHYSYGVNSTEKGDLSSESTVSRIRTEHFPLTLESARPSHTSQYLCASRQGAGTEAFFGQGTRLTVV.

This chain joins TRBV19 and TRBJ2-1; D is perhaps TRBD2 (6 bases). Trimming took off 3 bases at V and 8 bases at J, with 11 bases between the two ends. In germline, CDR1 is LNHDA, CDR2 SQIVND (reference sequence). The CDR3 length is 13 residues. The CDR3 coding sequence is TGTGCCAGTAGTATCAGGACTATTGATGAGCAGTTCTTC. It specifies CASSIRTIDEQFF.

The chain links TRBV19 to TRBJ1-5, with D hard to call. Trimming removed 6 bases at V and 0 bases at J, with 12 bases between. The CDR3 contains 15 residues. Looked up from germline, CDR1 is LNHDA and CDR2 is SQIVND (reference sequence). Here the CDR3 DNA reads TGTGCCAGTAGGGAGGGAGGCGGTAGCAATCAGCCCCAGCATTTT. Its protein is CASREGGGSNQPQHF. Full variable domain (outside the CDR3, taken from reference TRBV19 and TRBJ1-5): DGGITQSPKYLFRKEGQNVTLSCEQNLNHDAMYWYRQDPGQGLRLIYYSQIVNDFQKGDIAEGYSVSREKKESFPLTVTSAQKNPTAFYLCASREGGGSNQPQHFGDGTRLSIL.

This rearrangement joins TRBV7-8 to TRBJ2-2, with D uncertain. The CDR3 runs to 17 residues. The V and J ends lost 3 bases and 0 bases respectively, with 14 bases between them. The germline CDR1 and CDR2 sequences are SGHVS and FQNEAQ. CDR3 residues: CASSFPGVSANTGELFF. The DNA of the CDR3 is TGTGCCAGCAGCTTCCCCGGAGTAAGTGCGAACACCGGGGAGCTGTTTTTT.

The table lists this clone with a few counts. The CDR3 coding sequence is TGTGCCAGCAGCAGAGACAGGAGGAACACTGAAGCTTTCTTT. Translating gives CASSRDRRNTEAFF. The chain combines TRBV6-5 with TRBJ1-1; D is perhaps TRBD1 (6 bases). Germline V gives CDR1 MNHEY, CDR2 SVGAGI. The CDR3 extends over 14 amino acids. V was clipped by 6 bases and J by 1 base, with 12 bases between them.

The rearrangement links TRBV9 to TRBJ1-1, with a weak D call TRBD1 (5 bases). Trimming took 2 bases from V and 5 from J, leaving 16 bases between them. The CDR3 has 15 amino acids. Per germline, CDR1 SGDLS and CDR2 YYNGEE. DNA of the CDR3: TGTGCCAGCAGCGTGGGGCAGACGGTGTTGACTGAAGCTTTCTTT. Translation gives CASSVGQTVLTEAFF.

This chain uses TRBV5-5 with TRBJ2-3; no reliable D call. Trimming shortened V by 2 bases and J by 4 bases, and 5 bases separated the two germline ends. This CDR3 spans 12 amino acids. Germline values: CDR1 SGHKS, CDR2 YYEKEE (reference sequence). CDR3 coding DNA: TGTGCCAGCAGCTTTAGTCCAGATACGCAGTATTTT. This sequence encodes CASSFSPDTQYF.

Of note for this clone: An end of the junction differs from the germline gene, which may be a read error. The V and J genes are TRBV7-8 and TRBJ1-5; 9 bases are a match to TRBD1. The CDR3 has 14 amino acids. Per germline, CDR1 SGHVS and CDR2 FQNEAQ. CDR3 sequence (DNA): TGTGCCAGCACCTTAGGGACAGGGAATCAGCCCCAGCATTTT. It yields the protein CASTLGTGNQPQHF.

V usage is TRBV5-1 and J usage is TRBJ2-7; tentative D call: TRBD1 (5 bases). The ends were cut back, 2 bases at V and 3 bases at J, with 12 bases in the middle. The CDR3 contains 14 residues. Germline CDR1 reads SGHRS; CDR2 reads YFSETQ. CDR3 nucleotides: TGCGCCAGCAGCTTAGACAAAGGGGACTACGAGCAGTACTTC. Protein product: CASSLDKGDYEQYF.

CDR3 nucleotides: TGTGCCAGCAGCTTAGGAGTGAGACAGGGAAACATTCAGTACTTC. It encodes CASSLGVRQGNIQYF. V gene TRBV11-1 combines with J gene TRBJ2-4; 7 bases match TRBD1. J was trimmed by 6 bases and V by 1 base; bases with no gene match: 6. CDR1 is SGHAT and CDR2 is FQDESV in the germline V gene (reference sequence). This CDR3 is built from 15 residues.

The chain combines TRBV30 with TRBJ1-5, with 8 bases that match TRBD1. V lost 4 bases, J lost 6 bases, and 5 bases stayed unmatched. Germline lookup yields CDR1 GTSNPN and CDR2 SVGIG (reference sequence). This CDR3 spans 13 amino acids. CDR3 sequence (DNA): TGTGCCTGGACAGGGGGCTTAGGTCAGCCCCAGCATTTT. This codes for CAWTGGLGQPQHF.